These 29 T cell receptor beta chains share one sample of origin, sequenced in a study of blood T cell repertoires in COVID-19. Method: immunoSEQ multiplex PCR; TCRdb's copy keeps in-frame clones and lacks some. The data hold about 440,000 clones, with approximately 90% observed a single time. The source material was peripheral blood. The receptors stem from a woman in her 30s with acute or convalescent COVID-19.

CDR3: CASSALPGQGLDGDEKLFF. CDR3 nucleotides: TGTGCCAGCAGCGCACTCCCGGGACAGGGACTCGATGGGGACGAGAAACTGTTTTTT. J is TRBJ1-4 and V is TRBV9; TRBD1 matches at 9 bases. V dropped 3 bases and J dropped 11; count of bases not matched to a gene: 23. Germline V lookup: CDR1 SGDLS, CDR2 YYNGEE. The length of the CDR3 is 19 residues.

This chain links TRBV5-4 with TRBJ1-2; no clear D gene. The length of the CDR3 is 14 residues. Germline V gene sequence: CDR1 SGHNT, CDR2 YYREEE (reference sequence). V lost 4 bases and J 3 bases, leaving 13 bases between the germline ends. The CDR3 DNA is TGTGCCAGCAGCCGGGGTCGGGAGGACTATGGCTACACCTTC. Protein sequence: CASSRGREDYGYTF.

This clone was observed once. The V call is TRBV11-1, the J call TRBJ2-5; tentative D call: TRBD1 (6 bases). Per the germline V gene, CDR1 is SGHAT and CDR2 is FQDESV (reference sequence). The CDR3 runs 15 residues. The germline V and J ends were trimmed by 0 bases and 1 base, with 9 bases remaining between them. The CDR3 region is CASSLAGTSQETQYF. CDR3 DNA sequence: TGTGCCAGCAGCTTAGCCGGGACAAGCCAAGAGACCCAGTACTTC.

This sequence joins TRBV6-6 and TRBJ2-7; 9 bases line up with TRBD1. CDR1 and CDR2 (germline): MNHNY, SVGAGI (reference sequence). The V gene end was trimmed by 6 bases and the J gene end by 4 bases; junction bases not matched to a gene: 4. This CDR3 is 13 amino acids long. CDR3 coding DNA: TGTGCCAGCAGCCCGACAGGGGGGTACGAGCAGTACTTC. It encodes CASSPTGGYEQYF.

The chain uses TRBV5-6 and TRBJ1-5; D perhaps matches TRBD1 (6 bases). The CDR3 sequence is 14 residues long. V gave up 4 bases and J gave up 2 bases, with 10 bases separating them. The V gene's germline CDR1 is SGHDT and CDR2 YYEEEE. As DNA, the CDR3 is TGTGCCAGCAGCGCAGGGGTGGGCAATCAGCCCCAGCATTTT. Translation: CASSAGVGNQPQHF.

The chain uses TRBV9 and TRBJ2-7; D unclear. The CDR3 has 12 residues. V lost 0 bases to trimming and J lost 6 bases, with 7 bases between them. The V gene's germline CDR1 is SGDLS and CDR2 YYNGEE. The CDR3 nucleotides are TGTGCCAGCAGCGTAGCTCAGTGCGAGCAGTACTTC. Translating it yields CASSVAQCEQYF. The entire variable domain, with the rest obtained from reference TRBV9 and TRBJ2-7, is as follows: DSGVTQTPKHLITATGQRVTLRCSPRSGDLSVYWYQQSLDQGLQFLIQYYNGEERAKGNILERFSAQQFPDLHSELNLSSLELGDSALYFCASSVAQCEQYFGPGTRLTVT.

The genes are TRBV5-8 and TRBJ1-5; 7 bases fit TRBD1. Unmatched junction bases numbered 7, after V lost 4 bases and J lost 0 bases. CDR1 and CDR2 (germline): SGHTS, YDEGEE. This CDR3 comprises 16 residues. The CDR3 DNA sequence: TGTGCCAGCAGCCCGGGGACAGCAAATAGCAATCAGCCCCAGCATTTT. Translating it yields CASSPGTANSNQPQHF. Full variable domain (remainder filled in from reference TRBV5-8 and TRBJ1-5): EAGVTQSPTHLIKTRGQQATLRCSPISGHTSVYWYQQALGLGLQFLLWYDEGEERNRGNFPPRFSGRQFPNYSSELNVNALELEDSALYLCASSPGTANSNQPQHFGDGTRLSIL.

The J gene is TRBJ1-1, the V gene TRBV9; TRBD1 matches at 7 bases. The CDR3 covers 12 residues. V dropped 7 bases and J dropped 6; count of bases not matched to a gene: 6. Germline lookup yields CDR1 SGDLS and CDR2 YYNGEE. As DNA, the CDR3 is TGTGCCAGCTCGAAGGGGGCCGCTGAAGCTTTCTTT. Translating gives CASSKGAAEAFF.

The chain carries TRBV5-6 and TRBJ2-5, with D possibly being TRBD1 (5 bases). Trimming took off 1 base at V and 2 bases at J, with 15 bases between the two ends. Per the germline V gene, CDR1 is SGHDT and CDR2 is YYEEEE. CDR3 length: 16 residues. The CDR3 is CASSLRGASGQETQYF. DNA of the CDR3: TGTGCCAGCAGCTTGCGTGGGGCCTCTGGGCAAGAGACCCAGTACTTC. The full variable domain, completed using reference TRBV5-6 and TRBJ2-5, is DAGVTQSPTHLIKTRGQQVTLRCSPKSGHDTVSWYQQALGQGPQFIFQYYEEEERQRGNFPDRFSGHQFPNYSSELNVNALLLGDSALYLCASSLRGASGQETQYFGPGTRLLVL.

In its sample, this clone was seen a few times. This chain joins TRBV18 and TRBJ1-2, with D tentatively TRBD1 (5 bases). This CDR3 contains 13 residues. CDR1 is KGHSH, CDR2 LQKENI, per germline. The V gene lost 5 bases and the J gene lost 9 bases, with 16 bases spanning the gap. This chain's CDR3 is CASSGRMDTSYTF. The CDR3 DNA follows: TGTGCCAGCTCAGGGAGGATGGACACAAGCTACACCTTC.

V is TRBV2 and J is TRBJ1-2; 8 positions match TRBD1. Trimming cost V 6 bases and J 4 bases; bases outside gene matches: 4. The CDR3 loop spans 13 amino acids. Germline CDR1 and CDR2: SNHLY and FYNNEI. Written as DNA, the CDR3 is TGTGCCAGCAGGGGGACAGGTATCTATGGCTACACCTTC. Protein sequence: CASRGTGIYGYTF.

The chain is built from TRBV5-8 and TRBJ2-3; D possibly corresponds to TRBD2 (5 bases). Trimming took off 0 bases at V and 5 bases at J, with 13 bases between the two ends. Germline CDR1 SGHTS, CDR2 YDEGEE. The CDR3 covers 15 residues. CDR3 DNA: TGTGCCAGCAGCTTGGGGCCTCCCGGAGGAGATACGCAGTATTTT. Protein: CASSLGPPGGDTQYF.

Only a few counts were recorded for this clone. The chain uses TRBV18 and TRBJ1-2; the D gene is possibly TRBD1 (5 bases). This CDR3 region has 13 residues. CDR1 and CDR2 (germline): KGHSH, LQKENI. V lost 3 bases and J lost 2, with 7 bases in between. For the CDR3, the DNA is TGTGCCAGCTCACCGGACAACAACTATGGCTACACCTTC. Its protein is CASSPDNNYGYTF.

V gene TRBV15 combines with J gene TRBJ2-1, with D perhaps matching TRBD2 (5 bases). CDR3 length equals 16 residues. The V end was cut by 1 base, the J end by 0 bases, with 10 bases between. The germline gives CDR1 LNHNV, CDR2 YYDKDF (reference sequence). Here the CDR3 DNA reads TGTGCCACCAGCAGAGGAGCTAGCTCCTCCTACAATGAGCAGTTCTTC. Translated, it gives CATSRGASSSYNEQFF.

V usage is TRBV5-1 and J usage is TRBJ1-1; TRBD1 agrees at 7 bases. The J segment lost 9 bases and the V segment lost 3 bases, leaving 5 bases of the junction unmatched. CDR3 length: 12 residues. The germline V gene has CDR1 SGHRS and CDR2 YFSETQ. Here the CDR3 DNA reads TGCGCCAGCAGCTCGACAGGGTCACAAGCTTTCTTT. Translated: CASSSTGSQAFF.

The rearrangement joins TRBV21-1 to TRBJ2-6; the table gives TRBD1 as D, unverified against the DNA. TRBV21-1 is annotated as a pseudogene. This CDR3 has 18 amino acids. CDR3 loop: CASSPRTGTGTGANVLTF. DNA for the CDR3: TGTGCCAGCAGTCCCAGGACAGGCACGGGGACTGGGGCCAACGTCCTGACTTTC.

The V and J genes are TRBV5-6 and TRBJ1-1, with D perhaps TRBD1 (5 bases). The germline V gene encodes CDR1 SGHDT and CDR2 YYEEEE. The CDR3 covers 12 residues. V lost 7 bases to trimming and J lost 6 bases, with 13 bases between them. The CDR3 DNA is TGTGCCAGCGGAATCGGGGGACCTGAAGCTTTCTTT. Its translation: CASGIGGPEAFF.

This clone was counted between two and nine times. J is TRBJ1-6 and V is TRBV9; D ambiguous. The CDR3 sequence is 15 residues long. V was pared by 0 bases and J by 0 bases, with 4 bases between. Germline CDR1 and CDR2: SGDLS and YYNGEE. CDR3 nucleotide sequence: TGTGCCAGCAGCGTAGCGAGCTCCTATAATTCACCCCTCCACTTT. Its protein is CASSVASSYNSPLHF.

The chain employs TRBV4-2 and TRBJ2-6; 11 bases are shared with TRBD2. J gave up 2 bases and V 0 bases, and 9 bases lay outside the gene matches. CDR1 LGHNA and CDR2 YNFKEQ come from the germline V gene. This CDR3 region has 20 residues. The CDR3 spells CASSQDDPSGGYAGANVLTF. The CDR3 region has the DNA TGTGCCAGCAGCCAAGATGACCCTAGCGGGGGGTATGCTGGGGCCAACGTCCTGACTTTC.

The chain's CDR3 is CASSPRGGGAGDTQYF. The CDR3 DNA reads as TGCGCCAGCAGCCCGAGGGGAGGGGGGGCAGGAGATACGCAGTATTTT. The chain is built from TRBV5-1 and TRBJ2-3; possibly TRBD2 for D (7 bases). The V gene lost 4 bases and the J gene lost 5 bases, with 20 bases spanning the gap. The germline V gene has CDR1 SGHRS and CDR2 YFSETQ. The CDR3 consists of 16 residues.

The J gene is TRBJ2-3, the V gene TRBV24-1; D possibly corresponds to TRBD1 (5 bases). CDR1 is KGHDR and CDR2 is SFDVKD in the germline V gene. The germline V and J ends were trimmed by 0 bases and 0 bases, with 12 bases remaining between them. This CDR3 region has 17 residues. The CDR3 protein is CATSDLIGASSTDTQYF. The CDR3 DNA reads TGTGCCACCAGTGATTTGATAGGGGCTTCTAGCACAGATACGCAGTATTTT.

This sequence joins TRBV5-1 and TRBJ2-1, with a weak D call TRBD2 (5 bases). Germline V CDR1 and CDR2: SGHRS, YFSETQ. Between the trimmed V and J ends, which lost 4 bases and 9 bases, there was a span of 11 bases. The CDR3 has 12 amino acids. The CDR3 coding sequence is TGCGCCAGCAGCCCTCAGGCGGGTGAGCAGTTCTTC. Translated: CASSPQAGEQFF.

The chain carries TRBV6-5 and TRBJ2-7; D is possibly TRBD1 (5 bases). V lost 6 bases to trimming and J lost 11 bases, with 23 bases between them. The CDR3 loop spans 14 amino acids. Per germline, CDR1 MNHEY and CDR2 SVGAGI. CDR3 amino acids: CASRVTGTESSKYF. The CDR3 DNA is TGTGCCAGCAGAGTTACAGGCACCGAAAGTTCAAAGTACTTC.

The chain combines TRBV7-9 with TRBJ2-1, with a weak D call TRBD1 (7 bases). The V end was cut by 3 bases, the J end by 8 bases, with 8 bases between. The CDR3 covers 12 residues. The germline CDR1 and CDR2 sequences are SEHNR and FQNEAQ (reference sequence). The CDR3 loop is CASSFRGDEQFF. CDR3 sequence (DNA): TGTGCCAGCAGCTTCAGGGGGGATGAGCAGTTCTTC.

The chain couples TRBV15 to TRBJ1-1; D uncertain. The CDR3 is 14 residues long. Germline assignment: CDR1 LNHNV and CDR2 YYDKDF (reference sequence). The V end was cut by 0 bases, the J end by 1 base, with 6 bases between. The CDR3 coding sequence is TGTGCCACCAGCAGAGATCCGGGGAACACTGAAGCTTTCTTT. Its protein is CATSRDPGNTEAFF. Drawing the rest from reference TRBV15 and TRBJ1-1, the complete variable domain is DAMVIQNPRYQVTQFGKPVTLSCSQTLNHNVMYWYQQKSSQAPKLLFHYYDKDFNNEADTPDNFQSRRPNTSFCFLDIRSPGLGDTAMYLCATSRDPGNTEAFFGQGTRLTVV.

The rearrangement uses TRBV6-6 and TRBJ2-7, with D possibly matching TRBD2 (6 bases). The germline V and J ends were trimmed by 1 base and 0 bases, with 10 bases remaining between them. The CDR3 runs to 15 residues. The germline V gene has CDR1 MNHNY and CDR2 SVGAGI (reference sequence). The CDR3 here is CASSYWPGDSYEQYF. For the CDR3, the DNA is TGTGCCAGCAGTTACTGGCCGGGGGACTCCTACGAGCAGTACTTC.

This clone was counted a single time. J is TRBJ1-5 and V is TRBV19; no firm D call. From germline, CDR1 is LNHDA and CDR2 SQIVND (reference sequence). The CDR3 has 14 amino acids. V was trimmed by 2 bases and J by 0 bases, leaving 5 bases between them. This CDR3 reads CASSIYSSNQPQHF. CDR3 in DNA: TGTGCCAGTAGTATATACAGTAGCAATCAGCCCCAGCATTTT.

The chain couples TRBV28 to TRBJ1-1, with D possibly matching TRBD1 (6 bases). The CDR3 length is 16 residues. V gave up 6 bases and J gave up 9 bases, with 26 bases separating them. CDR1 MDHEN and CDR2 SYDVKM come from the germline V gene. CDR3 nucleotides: TGTGCCAGCAGGCGCATATTGGGGGAGGGGGAGATCAAAGCTTTCTTT. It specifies CASRRILGEGEIKAFF.

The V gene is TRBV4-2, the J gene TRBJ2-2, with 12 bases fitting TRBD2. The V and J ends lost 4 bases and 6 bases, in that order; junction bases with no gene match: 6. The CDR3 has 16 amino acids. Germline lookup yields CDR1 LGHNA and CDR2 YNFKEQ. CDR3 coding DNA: TGTGCCAGCAGCCTTATGACTAGCGGGGGATCCGGGGAGCTGTTTTTT. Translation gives CASSLMTSGGSGELFF.